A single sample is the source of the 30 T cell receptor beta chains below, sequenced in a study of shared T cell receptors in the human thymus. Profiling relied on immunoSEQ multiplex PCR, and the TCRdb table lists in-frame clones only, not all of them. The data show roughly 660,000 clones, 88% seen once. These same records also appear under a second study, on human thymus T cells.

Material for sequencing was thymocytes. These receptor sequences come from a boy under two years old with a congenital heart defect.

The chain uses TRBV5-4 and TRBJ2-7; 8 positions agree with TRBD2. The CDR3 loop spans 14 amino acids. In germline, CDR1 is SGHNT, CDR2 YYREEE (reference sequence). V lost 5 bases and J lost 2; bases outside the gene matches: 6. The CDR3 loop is CASRSSSGTYEQYF. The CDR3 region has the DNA TGTGCCAGCAGGTCAAGTAGCGGGACCTACGAGCAGTACTTC.

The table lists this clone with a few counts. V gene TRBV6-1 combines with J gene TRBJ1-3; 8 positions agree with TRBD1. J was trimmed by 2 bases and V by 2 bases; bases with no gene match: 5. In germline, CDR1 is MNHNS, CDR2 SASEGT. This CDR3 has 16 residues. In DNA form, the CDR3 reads TGTGCCAGCAGTGAAACAGGACAGGGAACTGGAAACACCATATATTTT. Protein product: CASSETGQGTGNTIYF.

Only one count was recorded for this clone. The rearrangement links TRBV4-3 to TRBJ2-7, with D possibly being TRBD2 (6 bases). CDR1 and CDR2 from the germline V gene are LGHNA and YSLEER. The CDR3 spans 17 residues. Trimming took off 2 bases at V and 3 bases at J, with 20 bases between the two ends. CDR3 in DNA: TGCGCCAGCAGCCAAAACACCCCCGGGGGACGGAACTACGAGCAGTACTTC. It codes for CASSQNTPGGRNYEQYF.

CDR3 coding DNA: TGTGCCAGCAGCTTGCGACAGGGCAAGGATGGCTACACCTTC. Its protein is CASSLRQGKDGYTF. This chain joins TRBV5-6 and TRBJ1-2; TRBD1 aligns across 7 bases. V was clipped by 1 base and J by 6 bases; unmatched bases: 6. The CDR3 consists of 14 residues. The germline gives CDR1 SGHDT, CDR2 YYEEEE.

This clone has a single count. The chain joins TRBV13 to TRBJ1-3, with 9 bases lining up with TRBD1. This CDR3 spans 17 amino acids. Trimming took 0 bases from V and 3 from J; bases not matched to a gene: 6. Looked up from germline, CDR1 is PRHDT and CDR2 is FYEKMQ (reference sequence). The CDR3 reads CASSLGTGGRVGNTIYF. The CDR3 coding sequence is TGTGCCAGCAGCTTAGGGACAGGGGGTAGGGTTGGAAACACCATATATTTT.

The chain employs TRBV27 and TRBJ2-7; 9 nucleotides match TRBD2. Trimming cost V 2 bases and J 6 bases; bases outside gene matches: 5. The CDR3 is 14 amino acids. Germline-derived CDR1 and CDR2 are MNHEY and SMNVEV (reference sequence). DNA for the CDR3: TGTGCCAGCAGTTTAAGCGGGAGGAGGGGCGAGCAGTACTTC. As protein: CASSLSGRRGEQYF.

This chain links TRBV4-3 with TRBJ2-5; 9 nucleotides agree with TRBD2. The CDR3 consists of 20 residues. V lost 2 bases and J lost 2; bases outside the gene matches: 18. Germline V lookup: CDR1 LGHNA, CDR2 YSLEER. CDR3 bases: TGCGCCAGCAGCCAAAAAAGGGGTAGCGGGAGAGGGAGTGGGCAAGAGACCCAGTACTTC. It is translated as CASSQKRGSGRGSGQETQYF.

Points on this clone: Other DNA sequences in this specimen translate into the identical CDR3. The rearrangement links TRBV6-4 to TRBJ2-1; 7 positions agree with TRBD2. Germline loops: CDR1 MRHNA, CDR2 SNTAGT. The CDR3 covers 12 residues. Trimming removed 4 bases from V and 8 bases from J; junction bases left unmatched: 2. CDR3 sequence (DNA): TGTGCCAGCAGTGTGGGGGGGGATGAGCAGTTCTTC. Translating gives CASSVGGDEQFF.

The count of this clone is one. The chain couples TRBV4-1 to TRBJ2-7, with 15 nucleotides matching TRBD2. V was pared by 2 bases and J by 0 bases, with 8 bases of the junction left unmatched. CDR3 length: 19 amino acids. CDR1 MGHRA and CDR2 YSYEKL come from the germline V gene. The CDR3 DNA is TGCGCCAGCAGCCAAATCGGGACTAGCGGGAGGACTTCCTCCTACGAGCAGTACTTC. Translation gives CASSQIGTSGRTSSYEQYF.

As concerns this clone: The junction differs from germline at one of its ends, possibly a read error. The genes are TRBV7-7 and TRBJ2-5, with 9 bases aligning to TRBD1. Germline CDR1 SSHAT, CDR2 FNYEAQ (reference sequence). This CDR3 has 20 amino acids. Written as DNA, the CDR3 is TGTGCTAGCAGCTTAGAATCGGGGACAGGGAAGCATAGATTGCTAGAGACCCAGTACTTC. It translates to CASSLESGTGKHRLLETQYF.

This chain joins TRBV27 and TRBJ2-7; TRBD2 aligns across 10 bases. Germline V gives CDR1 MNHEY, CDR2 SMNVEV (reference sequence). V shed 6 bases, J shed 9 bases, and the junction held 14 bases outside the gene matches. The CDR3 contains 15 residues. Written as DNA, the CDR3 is TGTGCCAGCAGGAGGGGGGGCCTAGCGGGAGTGGTGCAGTACTTC. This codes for CASRRGGLAGVVQYF.

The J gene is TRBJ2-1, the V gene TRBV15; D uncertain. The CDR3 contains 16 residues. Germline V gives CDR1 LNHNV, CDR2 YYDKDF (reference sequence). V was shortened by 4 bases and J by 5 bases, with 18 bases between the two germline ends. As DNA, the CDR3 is TGTGCCACCAGCAAGACTCCTACCGCCACGCACAATGAGCAGTTCTTC. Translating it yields CATSKTPTATHNEQFF.

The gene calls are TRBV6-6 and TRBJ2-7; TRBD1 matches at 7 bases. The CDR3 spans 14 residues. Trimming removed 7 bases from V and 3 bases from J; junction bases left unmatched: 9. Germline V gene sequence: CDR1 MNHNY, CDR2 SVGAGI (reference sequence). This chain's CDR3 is CASTPDRDDYEQYF. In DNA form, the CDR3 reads TGTGCCAGCACCCCAGACAGGGACGACTACGAGCAGTACTTC.

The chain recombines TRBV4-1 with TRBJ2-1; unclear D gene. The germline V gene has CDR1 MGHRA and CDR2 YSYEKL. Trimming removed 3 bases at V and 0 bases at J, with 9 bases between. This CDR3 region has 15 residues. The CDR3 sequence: CASSQRPSSYNEQFF. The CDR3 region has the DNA TGCGCCAGCAGCCAGCGCCCGAGCTCCTACAATGAGCAGTTCTTC.

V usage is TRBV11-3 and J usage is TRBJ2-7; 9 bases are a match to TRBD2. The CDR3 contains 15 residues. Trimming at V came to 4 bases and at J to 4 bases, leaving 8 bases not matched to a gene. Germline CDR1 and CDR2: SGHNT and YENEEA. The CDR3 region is CASSSPGLAGYEQYF. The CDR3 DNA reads TGTGCCAGCAGCTCCCCGGGGCTAGCGGGGTACGAGCAGTACTTC.

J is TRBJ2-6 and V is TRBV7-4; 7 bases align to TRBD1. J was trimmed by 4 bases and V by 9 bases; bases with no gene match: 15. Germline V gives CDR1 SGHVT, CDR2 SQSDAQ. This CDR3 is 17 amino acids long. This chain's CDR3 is CARPGTAHLSGANVLTF. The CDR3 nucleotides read TGTGCCAGACCCGGGACAGCCCATCTCTCGGGGGCCAACGTCCTGACTTTC.

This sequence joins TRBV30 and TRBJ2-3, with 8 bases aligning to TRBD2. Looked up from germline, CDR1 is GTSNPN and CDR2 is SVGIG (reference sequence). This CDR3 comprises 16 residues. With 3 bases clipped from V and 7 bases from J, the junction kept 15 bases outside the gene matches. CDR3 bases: TGTGCCTGGAGCGGACCGGGACTAGTTCGTCAGAATACGCAGTATTTT. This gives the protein CAWSGPGLVRQNTQYF. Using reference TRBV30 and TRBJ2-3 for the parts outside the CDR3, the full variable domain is SQTIHQWPATLVQPVGSPLSLECTVEGTSNPNLYWYRQAAGRGLQLLFYSVGIGQISSEVPQNLSASRPQDRQFILSSKKLLLSDSGFYLCAWSGPGLVRQNTQYFGPGTRLTVL.

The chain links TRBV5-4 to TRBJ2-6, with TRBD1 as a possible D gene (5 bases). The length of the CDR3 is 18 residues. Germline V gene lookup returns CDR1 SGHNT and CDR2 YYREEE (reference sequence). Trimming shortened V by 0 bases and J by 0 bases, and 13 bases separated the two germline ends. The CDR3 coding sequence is TGTGCCAGCAGCTTGGCCGGACATCTAAGCTCTGGGGCCAACGTCCTGACTTTC. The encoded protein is CASSLAGHLSSGANVLTF.

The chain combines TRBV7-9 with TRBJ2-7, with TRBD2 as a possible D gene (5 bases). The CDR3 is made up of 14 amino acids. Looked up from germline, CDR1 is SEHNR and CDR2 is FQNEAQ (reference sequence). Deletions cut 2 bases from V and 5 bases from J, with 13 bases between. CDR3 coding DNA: TGTGCCAGCAGCTTATCGGGAACTAATAACGAGCAGTACTTC. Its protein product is CASSLSGTNNEQYF.

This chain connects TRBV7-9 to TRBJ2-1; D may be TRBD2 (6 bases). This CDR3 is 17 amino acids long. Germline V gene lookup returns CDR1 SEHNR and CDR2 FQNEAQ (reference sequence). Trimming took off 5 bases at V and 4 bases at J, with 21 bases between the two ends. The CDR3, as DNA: TGTGCCAGCAGCCACCTTTGCGGGGCGGCGACTTACAATGAGCAGTTCTTC. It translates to CASSHLCGAATYNEQFF.

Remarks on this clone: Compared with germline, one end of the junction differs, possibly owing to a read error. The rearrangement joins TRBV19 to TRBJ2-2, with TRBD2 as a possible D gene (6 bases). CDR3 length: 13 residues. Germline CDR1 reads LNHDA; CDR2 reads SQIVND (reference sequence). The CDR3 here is CAAGLTGTGELFF. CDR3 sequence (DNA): TGCGCGGCGGGACTCACGGGGACCGGGGAGCTGTTTTTT.

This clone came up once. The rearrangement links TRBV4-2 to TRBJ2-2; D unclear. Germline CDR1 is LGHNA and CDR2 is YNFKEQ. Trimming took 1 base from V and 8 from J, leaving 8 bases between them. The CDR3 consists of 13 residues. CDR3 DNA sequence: TGTGCCAGCAGCCAAGCCTACCCGGGGGAGCTGTTTTTT. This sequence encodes CASSQAYPGELFF.

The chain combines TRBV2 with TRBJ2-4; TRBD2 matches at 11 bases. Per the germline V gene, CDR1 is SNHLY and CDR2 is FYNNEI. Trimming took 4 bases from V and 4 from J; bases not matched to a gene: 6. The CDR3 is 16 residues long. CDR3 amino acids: CASSGVPSGRKNIQYF. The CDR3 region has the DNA TGTGCCAGCAGTGGGGTCCCTAGCGGGAGGAAAAACATTCAGTACTTC.

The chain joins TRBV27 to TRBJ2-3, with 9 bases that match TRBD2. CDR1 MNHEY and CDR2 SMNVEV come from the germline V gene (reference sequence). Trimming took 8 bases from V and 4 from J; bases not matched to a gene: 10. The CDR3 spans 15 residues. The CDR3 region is CASRRSSGKADTQYF. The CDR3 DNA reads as TGTGCCAGCCGCCGTTCTAGCGGGAAGGCAGATACGCAGTATTTT.

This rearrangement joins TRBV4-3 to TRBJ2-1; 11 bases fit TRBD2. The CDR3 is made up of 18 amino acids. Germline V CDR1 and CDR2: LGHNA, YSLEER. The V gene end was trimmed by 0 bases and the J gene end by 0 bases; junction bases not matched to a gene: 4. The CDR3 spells CASSQELAGESSYNEQFF. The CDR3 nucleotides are TGCGCCAGCAGCCAAGAACTAGCGGGAGAGAGCTCCTACAATGAGCAGTTCTTC.

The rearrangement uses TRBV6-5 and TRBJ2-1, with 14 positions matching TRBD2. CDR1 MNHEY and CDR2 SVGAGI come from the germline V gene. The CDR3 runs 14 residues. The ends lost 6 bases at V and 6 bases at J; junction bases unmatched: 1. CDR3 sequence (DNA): TGTGCCAGCAGCGGGACTAGCGGGAGCAATGAGCAGTTCTTC. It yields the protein CASSGTSGSNEQFF.

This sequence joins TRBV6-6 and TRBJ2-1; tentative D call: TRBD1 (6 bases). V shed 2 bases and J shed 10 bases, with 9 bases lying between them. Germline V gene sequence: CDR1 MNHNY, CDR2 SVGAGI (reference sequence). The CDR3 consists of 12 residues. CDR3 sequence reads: CASSYATGEQFF. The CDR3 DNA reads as TGTGCCAGCAGTTACGCTACAGGGGAGCAGTTCTTC.

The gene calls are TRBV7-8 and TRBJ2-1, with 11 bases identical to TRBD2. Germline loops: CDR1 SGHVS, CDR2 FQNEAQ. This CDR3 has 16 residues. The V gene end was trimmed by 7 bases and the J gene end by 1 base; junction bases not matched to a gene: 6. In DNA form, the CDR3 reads TGTGCCAGCAATACTAGCGGGAGAGTTTCCTACAATGAGCAGTTCTTC. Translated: CASNTSGRVSYNEQFF.

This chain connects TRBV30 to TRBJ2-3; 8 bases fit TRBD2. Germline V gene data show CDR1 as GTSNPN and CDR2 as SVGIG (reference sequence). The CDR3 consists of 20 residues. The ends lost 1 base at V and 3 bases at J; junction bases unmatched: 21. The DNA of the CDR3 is TGTGCCTGGAGTGCCAGAATCCCGGCGACAGTTAGCGGGAATACAGATACGCAGTATTTT. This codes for CAWSARIPATVSGNTDTQYF.

The CDR3 DNA follows: TGTGCCGTCTACGACAGCTCCTACAATGAGCAGTTCTTC. This translates into CAVYDSSYNEQFF. The chain is built from TRBV2 and TRBJ2-1; D perhaps matches TRBD1 (5 bases). With 11 bases removed from V and 0 bases from J, the gap between germline ends came to 11 bases. From germline, CDR1 is SNHLY and CDR2 FYNNEI. This CDR3 comprises 13 residues.